This TCR beta chain was obtained from a study of blood T cell repertoires in COVID-19. V was clipped by 5 bases and J by 0 bases, with 9 bases between them. Germline V gives CDR1 MDHEN, CDR2 SYDVKM. CDR3 length: 14 residues. The protocol was immunoSEQ multiplex PCR, while the TCRdb copy is restricted to in-frame clones and leaves out a portion. The sample contains about 220,000 clones, nearly 90% of which appear only once. Participant reports of clinical history set cohort assignment. Those designated as exposed participants met a COVID-19 case within 2 weeks before study entry. The sample taken for sequencing was PBMCs or T cells enriched from blood (not recorded which). The rearrangement links TRBV28 to TRBJ2-3; D may be TRBD2 (6 bases). The receptor was derived from a man aged 25 to 40 who had been exposed to COVID-19. This CDR3 is CASSGDSSTDTQYF. In DNA form, the CDR3 reads TGTGCCAGCAGTGGGGACTCCAGCACAGATACGCAGTATTTT. Using reference TRBV28 and TRBJ2-3 for the parts outside the CDR3, the full variable domain is DVKVTQSSRYLVKRTGEKVFLECVQDMDHENMFWYRQDPGLGLRLIYFSYDVKMKEKGDIPEGYSVSREKKERFSLILESASTNQTSMYLCASSGDSSTDTQYFGPGTRLTVL.